One sample yielded the 30 T cell receptor beta chains listed below, sequenced in a study of blood T cells in healthy people across ages. Combining a sample-barcoded 5' primer with a J-beta primer mix, a second PCR ran for roughly 7 to 12 cycles. TCRdb used MiXCR to reprocess the 5' RACE reads, holding one entry per CDR3 protein. The table has 630,000 or so distinct CDR3 sequences, about 30% seen once; the top ten hold 15% to 19%. Sequences were obtained from blood. All receptors come from a woman older than 75 in good health.

This clonotype occurred many times. CDR3 bases: TGCAGTGCTAGAGATCCCCGTATCGGGGGACGCACAGATACGCAGTATTTT. Translation: CSARDPRIGGRTDTQYF. The V call is TRBV20-1, the J call TRBJ2-3; tentatively, D is TRBD2 (6 bases). CDR3 length equals 17 residues. V dropped 0 bases and J dropped 1 base, with 17 bases sitting between them. Germline V lookup: CDR1 DFQATT, CDR2 SNEGSKA (reference sequence).

This clonotype appeared a few times. The chain uses TRBV7-2 and TRBJ1-5; D uncertain. The germline V and J ends were trimmed by 1 base and 2 bases, with 9 bases remaining between them. Germline CDR1 reads SGHTA; CDR2 reads FQGNSA. This CDR3 contains 15 residues. DNA of the CDR3: TGTGCCAGCAGCTTAGATACGGGAGGCAATCAGCCCCAGCATTTT. Its protein is CASSLDTGGNQPQHF.

V and J are TRBV12-3 or TRBV12-4 and TRBJ2-5; no clear D. The J call may be mistaken, given a closer DNA end match to TRBJ2-7. The CDR3 extends over 12 amino acids. The CDR3 sequence: CASSFIRSEQYF. CDR3 DNA: TGTGCCAGCAGTTTTATCCGGAGCGAGCAGTACTTC.

The rearrangement joins TRBV6-5 to TRBJ2-3, with 12 bases that match TRBD1. Germline V lookup: CDR1 MNHEY, CDR2 SVGAGI. The CDR3 is made up of 17 amino acids. Unmatched junction bases numbered 10, after V lost 5 bases and J lost 4 bases. CDR3 protein: CASSHETGTGGADTQYF. Written as DNA, the CDR3 is TGTGCCAGCAGTCACGAGACCGGGACAGGGGGCGCAGATACGCAGTATTTT.

As for this clonotype: This may stem from a read error, because a much larger clone lies one nucleotide away. V gene TRBV7-2 combines with J gene TRBJ1-2; a weak D match, TRBD1 (5 bases). CDR3 length: 14 amino acids. The V and J ends lost 5 bases and 5 bases respectively, with 15 bases between them. The germline V gene has CDR1 SGHTA and CDR2 FQGNSA. This CDR3 reads CASSGGGTLYGYTF. CDR3 nucleotide sequence: TGTGCCAGCAGCGGGGGGGGGACTCTGTATGGCTACACCTTC.

In regard to this clonotype: Just one base apart from a much larger clone, this may be a read error. The chain recombines TRBV29-1 with TRBJ1-5, with 7 bases fitting TRBD1. This CDR3 is built from 12 residues. The germline gives CDR1 SQVTM, CDR2 ANQGSEA. Losses at the gene ends were 8 bases for V and 7 bases for J; bases not matched to a gene: 8. The CDR3 loop is CSCRDRGQPQHF. CDR3 in DNA: TGCAGCTGCCGGGACAGAGGCCAGCCCCAGCATTTT.

This clonotype was recorded many times. V and J are TRBV2 and TRBJ2-7; D possibly corresponds to TRBD1 (6 bases). The CDR3 spans 13 residues. CDR1 and CDR2 from the germline V gene are SNHLY and FYNNEI. Trimming left V 6 bases short and J 9 bases short, with 18 bases between. CDR3 in DNA: TGTGCCAGCAGCGAATACCGGGACACAGGGCAGTACTTC. This sequence encodes CASSEYRDTGQYF.

This clonotype has just a few counts. A much larger clone lies a single base off, so this may be a read error. The chain carries TRBV5-1 and TRBJ2-1; 7 positions agree with TRBD1. Germline assignment: CDR1 SGHRS and CDR2 YFSETQ. This CDR3 region has 15 residues. The trim removed 4 bases at V and 13 bases at J, leaving 17 bases unmatched. DNA for the CDR3: TGCGCCAGCAGCGGAACGACAGGGAGCCAAGAGACCCAGTTCTTC. The encoded protein is CASSGTTGSQETQFF.

This clonotype was recorded at least ten times. In nucleotides, the CDR3 is TGTGCCAGCAGCTTACGCCACGAGCAGTACTTC. It encodes CASSLRHEQYF. V and J are TRBV7-2 and TRBJ2-7; D is ambiguous. V was cut by 2 bases and J by 5 bases, with 4 bases left in between. The V gene's germline CDR1 is SGHTA and CDR2 FQGNSA. The CDR3 contains 11 residues.

Notes on this clonotype: This may be a read error, as it is one base from a much larger clone. The chain uses TRBV12-3 or TRBV12-4 and TRBJ2-7, with D possibly being TRBD1 or TRBD2 (6 bases each). V was trimmed by 6 bases and J by 4 bases, leaving 16 bases between them. The CDR3 totals 14 residues. CDR3 sequence: CASRVWGADYEQYF. As DNA, the CDR3 is TGTGCCAGCAGGGTCTGGGGGGCCGATTACGAGCAGTACTTC.

This clonotype was detected only once. This rearrangement joins TRBV6-4 to TRBJ1-5, with 8 positions matching TRBD1. V lost 3 bases, J lost 2 bases, and 12 bases stayed unmatched. CDR3 length: 18 amino acids. Germline CDR1 and CDR2: MRHNA and SNTAGT. The DNA of the CDR3 is TGTGCCAGCAGTGAACGGACAGGGAGCCCGCAGGGCAATCAGCCCCAGCATTTT. Protein: CASSERTGSPQGNQPQHF.

Turning to this clonotype: Compared with germline, one end of the junction differs, possibly owing to a read error. This chain links TRBV20-1 with TRBJ2-7; the match to TRBD1 covers 8 bases. CDR1 DFQATT and CDR2 SNEGSKA come from the germline V gene (reference sequence). CDR3 length equals 13 residues. CDR3 DNA sequence: TGTAGTGCGCGCGGGACAGGACCCTACGAGCAGTACTTC. Amino acid sequence: CSARGTGPYEQYF.

The sample holds many counts of this clonotype. The chain carries TRBV5-1 and TRBJ2-5, with 10 bases lining up with TRBD2. This CDR3 is 17 amino acids long. The V gene's germline CDR1 is SGHRS and CDR2 YFSETQ. The ends lost 10 bases at V and 7 bases at J; junction bases unmatched: 22. CDR3 DNA: TGCGCCCGGTTCAGCGGGGGGGCCAAACCTTCAACGTGGACCCAGTACTTC. Amino acid sequence: CARFSGGAKPSTWTQYF.

The V and J genes are TRBV6-6 and TRBJ2-3; the D gene is possibly TRBD2 (6 bases). The germline gives CDR1 MNHNY, CDR2 SVGAGI (reference sequence). CDR3 length: 15 amino acids. The ends were cut back, 0 bases at V and 6 bases at J, with 13 bases in the middle. The CDR3: CASSYSAATSDTQYF. The CDR3 DNA is TGTGCCAGCAGTTACTCGGCAGCGACTAGTGATACGCAGTATTTT.

The chain carries TRBV3-1 and TRBJ2-5, with D unresolved. The CDR3 totals 16 residues. V was clipped by 0 bases and J by 4 bases, with 15 bases between them. Germline assignment: CDR1 LGHDT and CDR2 YNNKEL (reference sequence). CDR3 coding DNA: TGTGCCAGCAGCCAAGATACGGGTTTGGAACCAGAGACCCAGTACTTC. It encodes CASSQDTGLEPETQYF.

This clonotype was found many times. As DNA, the CDR3 is TGTGCCAGCAGTCAAGGGGGGACGTTTTACGAGCAGTACTTC. Protein product: CASSQGGTFYEQYF. V is TRBV6-6 and J is TRBJ2-7; D is possibly TRBD1 or TRBD2 (6 bases each). Trimming removed 5 bases at V and 4 bases at J, with 15 bases between. This CDR3 region has 14 residues. From germline, CDR1 is MNHNY and CDR2 SVGAGI (reference sequence).

As concerns this clonotype: A much larger clone is a single base away; this may be a read error. This chain links TRBV3-1 with TRBJ1-2; D is ambiguous. This CDR3 has 13 amino acids. Looked up from germline, CDR1 is LGHDT and CDR2 is YNNKEL (reference sequence). The CDR3: CASMGTANYGCTF. The CDR3 DNA reads as TGTGCCAGCATGGGTACCGCTAACTATGGCTGCACCTTC.

This sequence joins TRBV7-2 and TRBJ2-1, with TRBD2 identical over 9 bases. This CDR3 is built from 16 residues. V shed 7 bases and J 4 bases; nucleotides not matched to a gene: 11. Germline CDR1 is SGHTA and CDR2 is FQGNSA. As DNA, the CDR3 is TGTGCCAGCACTGGGGTGGTAGCGGGGGTTTACAATGAGCAGTTCTTC. Its protein product is CASTGVVAGVYNEQFF.

This clonotype was seen many times. J is TRBJ2-7 and V is TRBV29-1; 10 bases fit TRBD1. With 0 bases clipped from V and 5 bases from J, the junction kept 7 bases outside the gene matches. This CDR3 is built from 15 residues. Germline values: CDR1 SQVTM, CDR2 ANQGSEA. The CDR3 reads CSVEDWTGGNDEQYF. The CDR3, as DNA: TGCAGCGTTGAAGATTGGACAGGGGGTAACGACGAGCAGTACTTC.

This clonotype was detected ten times or more. The chain's CDR3 is CASSSLGGYTDTQYF. The DNA of the CDR3 is TGCGCCAGCAGCTCCTTAGGGGGTTACACAGATACGCAGTATTTT. V gene TRBV5-1 combines with J gene TRBJ2-3; D may be TRBD1 (6 bases). The germline CDR1 and CDR2 sequences are SGHRS and YFSETQ. CDR3 length: 15 amino acids. The V end lost 3 bases, the J end lost 2 bases, and 13 bases lay between the germline ends.

At least ten counts were recorded for this clonotype. CDR3 nucleotide sequence: TGCAGTGCTAGAGATGGACAGCCTGCCACAGATACGCAGTATTTT. Encoded protein: CSARDGQPATDTQYF. V is TRBV20-1 and J is TRBJ2-3; perhaps TRBD1 as D (6 bases). The CDR3 runs to 15 residues. Germline CDR1 and CDR2: DFQATT and SNEGSKA (reference sequence). Trimming shortened V by 0 bases and J by 2 bases, and 12 bases separated the two germline ends.

Remarks on this clonotype: The junction differs from germline at one of its ends, possibly a read error. The chain employs TRBV29-1 and TRBJ2-3; the match to TRBD1 covers 9 bases. Germline assignment: CDR1 SQVTM and CDR2 ANQGSEA. The CDR3 is 14 residues long. The CDR3 loop is CGVGQGRDTDTQYF. Written as DNA, the CDR3 is TGCGGCGTTGGACAGGGGAGAGACACAGATACGCAGTATTTT.

Details on this clonotype: This may be a read error, as it is one base from a much larger clone. V gene TRBV2 combines with J gene TRBJ1-2; 7 bases line up with TRBD1. CDR1 is SNHLY and CDR2 is FYNNEI in the germline V gene. The CDR3 sequence is 14 residues long. CDR3: CASSPETGNYGHTF. The CDR3, as DNA: TGTGCCAGCAGCCCGGAGACAGGGAACTATGGCCACACCTTC. The whole variable domain, filled in from reference TRBV2 and TRBJ1-2, reads EPEVTQTPSHQVTQMGQEVILRCVPISNHLYFYWYRQILGQKVEFLVSFYNNEISEKSEIFDDQFSVERPDGSNFTLKIRSTKLEDSAMYFCASSPETGNYGHTFGSGTRLTVV.

The table lists this clonotype with many counts. This chain connects TRBV6-4 to TRBJ2-6, with 7 bases identical to TRBD1. The V gene's germline CDR1 is MRHNA and CDR2 SNTAGT. The CDR3 has 16 amino acids. J lost 2 bases, V lost 6 bases, and 7 bases had no gene match. DNA for the CDR3: TGTGCCAGCAGCGCCAAGACAGGGACTGGGGCCAACGTCCTGACTTTC. Its translation is CASSAKTGTGANVLTF.

This clonotype was counted ten times or more. V gene TRBV7-9 combines with J gene TRBJ1-2; D is possibly TRBD1 (5 bases). Looked up from germline, CDR1 is SEHNR and CDR2 is FQNEAQ (reference sequence). The ends were cut back, 5 bases at V and 3 bases at J, with 10 bases in the middle. The CDR3 contains 13 residues. For the CDR3, the DNA is TGTGCCAGCAGCCCTCGGGGGGACTATGGCTACACCTTC. Protein sequence: CASSPRGDYGYTF.

This clonotype was seen only a few times. The chain employs TRBV5-5 and TRBJ1-1; D remains unclear. This CDR3 is built from 18 residues. V was clipped by 1 base and J by 0 bases, with 19 bases between them. Germline V gene lookup returns CDR1 SGHKS and CDR2 YYEKEE (reference sequence). The CDR3 region has the DNA TGTGCCAGCAGCTTGCTCTCTTTCCGGCGGGTCATGAACACTGAAGCTTTCTTT. Protein sequence: CASSLLSFRRVMNTEAFF. The complete variable domain, with remaining parts taken from reference TRBV5-5 and TRBJ1-1, reads DAGVTQSPTHLIKTRGQQVTLRCSPISGHKSVSWYQQVLGQGPQFIFQYYEKEERGRGNFPDRFSARQFPNYSSELNVNALLLGDSALYLCASSLLSFRRVMNTEAFFGQGTRLTVV.

This clonotype was seen a few times. A much larger clone lies a single base off, so this may be a read error. The V call is TRBV28, the J call TRBJ2-1; tentatively, D is TRBD2 (6 bases). The CDR3 contains 14 residues. V dropped 6 bases and J dropped 6 bases, with 15 bases sitting between them. Germline V lookup: CDR1 MDHEN, CDR2 SYDVKM. The CDR3 is CASRLGGVLNEQFF. In DNA form, the CDR3 reads TGTGCCAGCAGGTTAGGAGGGGTGCTCAATGAGCAGTTCTTC.

This clonotype was seen repeatedly, ten times or more. V and J are TRBV7-9 and TRBJ2-1; 10 bases line up with TRBD2. Germline lookup yields CDR1 SEHNR and CDR2 FQNEAQ (reference sequence). This CDR3 spans 15 amino acids. J gave up 10 bases and V 5 bases, and 11 bases lay outside the gene matches. The CDR3 protein is CASSPSGGSGGEQFF. For the CDR3, the DNA is TGTGCCAGCAGCCCCAGCGGCGGTAGCGGGGGGGAGCAGTTCTTC.

CDR3 DNA sequence: TGCGCCAGCAGCTTGGGCGCACAGGATGAGCAGTTCTTC. Protein sequence: CASSLGAQDEQFF. V and J are TRBV5-1 and TRBJ2-1; possible D gene TRBD1, 5 bases. This CDR3 is 13 amino acids long. V was cut by 0 bases and J by 8 bases, with 9 bases left in between. Germline CDR1 reads SGHRS; CDR2 reads YFSETQ.

This clonotype appeared a single time. The chain uses TRBV4-2 and TRBJ2-7; 8 nucleotides match TRBD1. V lost 4 bases to trimming and J lost 5 bases; unmatched junction nucleotides: 7. The CDR3 consists of 14 residues. Looked up from germline, CDR1 is LGHNA and CDR2 is YNFKEQ. The CDR3 spells CASSPNGQGDEQYF. The CDR3 DNA follows: TGTGCCAGCAGCCCAAACGGACAGGGCGACGAGCAGTACTTC.